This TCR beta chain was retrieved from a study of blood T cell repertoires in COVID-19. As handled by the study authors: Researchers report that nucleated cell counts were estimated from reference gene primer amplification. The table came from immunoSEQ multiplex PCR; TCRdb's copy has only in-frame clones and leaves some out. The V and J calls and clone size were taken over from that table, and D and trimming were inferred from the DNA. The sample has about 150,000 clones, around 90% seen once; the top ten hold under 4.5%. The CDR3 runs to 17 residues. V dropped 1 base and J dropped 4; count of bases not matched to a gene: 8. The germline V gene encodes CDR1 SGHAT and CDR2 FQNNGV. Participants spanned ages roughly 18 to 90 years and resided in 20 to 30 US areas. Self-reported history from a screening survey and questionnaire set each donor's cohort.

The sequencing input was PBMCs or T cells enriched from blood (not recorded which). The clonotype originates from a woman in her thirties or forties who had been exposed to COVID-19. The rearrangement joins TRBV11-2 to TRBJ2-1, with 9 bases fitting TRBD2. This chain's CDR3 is CASSLVVRAGGYNEQFF. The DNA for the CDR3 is TGTGCCAGCAGCTTAGTTGTCCGAGCGGGGGGTTACAATGAGCAGTTCTTC.